This T cell receptor beta chain originates from a study of radiotherapy plus CTLA-4 blockade in lung cancer. Whole-study findings and limits: Following radiotherapy plus ipilimumab, tumor-derived TCR clones expanded in the blood.

Points on this clone: What it binds is unknown.

Using immunoSEQ multiplex PCR, the repertoire was profiled, and TCRdb retains in-frame clones only, with some absent. The data contain tens of thousands of clones, around 79% of them singletons. V lost 4 bases, J lost 10 bases, and 21 bases lay in between. Germline-derived CDR1 and CDR2 are SGDLS and YYNGEE. The CDR3 has 15 residues. Sequencing was performed on peripheral blood, taken from a patient treated with radiotherapy plus ipilimumab. This rearrangement joins TRBV9 to TRBJ2-1, with a tentative D call TRBD2 (5 bases). This TCR came from a human donor with non-small cell lung cancer who had a complete response to radiotherapy plus ipilimumab. The CDR3 reads CASSSSGRASGEQFF. In DNA form, the CDR3 reads TGTGCCAGCAGCTCAAGCGGTAGAGCCTCCGGGGAGCAGTTCTTC.